The 27 T cell receptor beta chains in this list originate from one sample, sequenced in a study of post-analysis software for immune sequencing data. The study's findings and limits: Among roughly five TRBV segments more frequent in patients than controls were TRBV5-6, TRBV5-1 and TRBV20-1.

No antigen has been assigned to these receptors. The TCR beta cDNA libraries contained unique molecular identifiers. TCRdb reanalysed the PCR reads using MiXCR and keeps one entry per CDR3 protein. The table has 650,000 to 850,000 distinct CDR3 sequences, under 70% seen once; the top ten hold about 4.5%. The specimen was blood. The receptor source for this set is a girl under 18 with multiple sclerosis.

This clonotype was recorded many times. The rearrangement joins TRBV29-1 to TRBJ2-3, with D perhaps matching TRBD1 (6 bases). CDR1 is SQVTM and CDR2 is ANQGSEA in the germline V gene. Trimming cost V 4 bases and J 1 base, with 9 bases left between them. The CDR3 runs to 13 residues. CDR3 region: CSVAQGRTDTQYF. The CDR3 bases are TGCAGCGTTGCTCAGGGGCGCACAGATACGCAGTATTTT.

The CDR3 here is CSAHEHSYNEQFF. The CDR3 coding sequence is TGCAGTGCACACGAACACTCCTACAATGAGCAGTTCTTC. The chain joins TRBV20-1 to TRBJ2-1; the D is unclear. Trimming cost V 6 bases and J 0 bases, with 9 bases left between them. The CDR3 contains 13 residues. Germline V gene sequence: CDR1 DFQATT, CDR2 SNEGSKA (reference sequence).

The chain couples TRBV5-1 to TRBJ1-1; D remains unclear. V shed 5 bases and J shed 2 bases, with 13 bases lying between them. This CDR3 comprises 14 residues. Germline V gene sequence: CDR1 SGHRS, CDR2 YFSETQ. This CDR3 is CASRYVPENTEAFF. The CDR3 region has the DNA TGCGCCAGCAGATATGTACCTGAAAACACTGAAGCTTTCTTT.

This clonotype came up a few times. This sequence joins TRBV4-2 and TRBJ2-4; a possible D gene is TRBD2 (7 bases). This CDR3 has 17 residues. Germline values: CDR1 LGHNA, CDR2 YNFKEQ. Trimming took off 0 bases at V and 1 base at J, with 13 bases between the two ends. The CDR3 loop is CASSQDTGRGAKNIQYF. The CDR3 DNA sequence: TGTGCCAGCAGCCAAGATACGGGGAGGGGGGCCAAAAACATTCAGTACTTC.

The chain recombines TRBV20-1 with TRBJ2-7, with 7 bases fitting TRBD2. From germline, CDR1 is DFQATT and CDR2 SNEGSKA (reference sequence). The junction had 11 bases not matched to a gene; V was cut back by 0 bases and J by 0 bases. The CDR3 contains 17 residues. CDR3 sequence: CSARDSLAERFSYEQYF. The CDR3 DNA is TGCAGTGCTAGAGATTCCCTAGCGGAGAGATTCTCCTACGAGCAGTACTTC.

The gene calls are TRBV29-1 and TRBJ2-1, with D tentatively TRBD1 (6 bases). The CDR3 has 14 residues. V gave up 3 bases and J gave up 5 bases, with 14 bases separating them. The germline V gene encodes CDR1 SQVTM and CDR2 ANQGSEA. The CDR3 region is CSVDSDSGDNEQFF. CDR3 bases: TGCAGCGTTGATTCGGACAGCGGCGACAATGAGCAGTTCTTC.

This clonotype appeared a few times. The rearrangement joins TRBV20-1 to TRBJ2-5; no firm D call. Between the trimmed V and J ends, which lost 5 bases and 4 bases, there was a span of 14 bases. CDR1 is DFQATT and CDR2 is SNEGSKA in the germline V gene (reference sequence). CDR3 length: 13 amino acids. The CDR3 region is CSALSPIRETQYF. The CDR3 nucleotides read TGCAGTGCTCTAAGTCCGATTCGAGAGACCCAGTACTTC.

Here the CDR3 DNA reads TGTGCCAGCAGCTTCGACAGCCGGAGCACAGATACGCAGTATTTT. This encodes CASSFDSRSTDTQYF. The V gene is TRBV7-6, the J gene TRBJ2-3; a possible D gene is TRBD1 (5 bases). The CDR3 extends over 15 amino acids. V lost 3 bases, J lost 0 bases, and 10 bases lay in between. Looked up from germline, CDR1 is SGHVS and CDR2 is FNYEAQ.

The chain employs TRBV20-1 and TRBJ1-2; no clear D gene. The CDR3 is 14 residues long. Per the germline V gene, CDR1 is DFQATT and CDR2 is SNEGSKA (reference sequence). V lost 1 base and J lost 7, with 16 bases in between. CDR3 sequence (DNA): TGCAGTGCTAGAGTCCCGAGGGCAGGTCGTGGCTACACCTTC. It specifies CSARVPRAGRGYTF.

V is TRBV5-6 and J is TRBJ1-1, with D tentatively TRBD1 (6 bases). CDR3 length: 15 amino acids. V was pared by 4 bases and J by 4 bases, with 17 bases between. Germline-derived CDR1 and CDR2 are SGHDT and YYEEEE. CDR3 in DNA: TGTGCCAGCAGCACCCAGGGGTTCGGCGGCACTGAAGCTTTCTTT. Translated, it gives CASSTQGFGGTEAFF.

The chain links TRBV20-1 to TRBJ2-3; TRBD2 matches 14 bases. This CDR3 contains 15 residues. Germline CDR1 is DFQATT and CDR2 is SNEGSKA (reference sequence). The V gene end was trimmed by 5 bases and the J gene end by 5 bases; junction bases not matched to a gene: 6. CDR3 DNA: TGCAGTGCTCCGGGACTAGCGGGGGCAAGAGATACGCAGTATTTT. This sequence encodes CSAPGLAGARDTQYF.

This clonotype was seen a handful of times. The chain recombines TRBV5-1 with TRBJ2-5, with 7 bases identical to TRBD2. The germline gives CDR1 SGHRS, CDR2 YFSETQ. The length of the CDR3 is 16 residues. V trimming: 2 bases; J trimming: 1 base; junction bases outside the gene matches: 8. The CDR3: CASSFTGRGLQETQYF. The CDR3 DNA is TGCGCCAGCAGCTTCACTGGGAGGGGCCTCCAAGAGACCCAGTACTTC.

This chain joins TRBV29-1 and TRBJ2-1; D is perhaps TRBD1 or TRBD2 (7 bases each). The length of the CDR3 is 12 residues. CDR1 and CDR2 from the germline V gene are SQVTM and ANQGSEA. With 6 bases removed from V and 6 bases from J, the gap between germline ends came to 12 bases. This chain's CDR3 is CSVQGGANEQFF. CDR3 DNA sequence: TGCAGCGTCCAGGGGGGGGCCAATGAGCAGTTCTTC.

The sample holds a few counts of this clonotype. The CDR3 sequence: CASSYFRTGGGEKLFF. The CDR3, as DNA: TGTGCCAGCAGTTACTTTAGGACAGGGGGTGGTGAAAAACTGTTTTTT. The genes are TRBV6-5 and TRBJ1-4, with 10 bases identical to TRBD1. J gave up 7 bases and V 1 base, and 6 bases lay outside the gene matches. The germline V gene has CDR1 MNHEY and CDR2 SVGAGI. The CDR3 runs 16 residues.

The rearrangement uses TRBV20-1 and TRBJ2-4; TRBD2 might be the D (5 bases). Matching the DNA end better, TRBJ2-7 makes the J call doubtful. The CDR3 runs to 11 residues. Germline CDR1 reads DFQATT; CDR2 reads SNEGSKA (reference sequence). In DNA, the CDR3 is TGCAGTGCTAACGCACGGGGCGAGCAGTACTTC. This sequence encodes CSANARGEQYF.

V gene TRBV7-9 combines with J gene TRBJ1-2, with 8 bases aligning to TRBD1. In germline, CDR1 is SEHNR, CDR2 FQNEAQ (reference sequence). The V and J ends lost 4 bases and 0 bases, in that order; junction bases with no gene match: 7. The CDR3 is 16 residues long. CDR3 loop: CASSSQGEATNYGYTF. CDR3 sequence (DNA): TGTGCCAGCAGCTCACAGGGGGAGGCGACTAACTATGGCTACACCTTC.

The chain recombines TRBV3-1 with TRBJ2-5, with TRBD2 as a possible D gene (6 bases). CDR1 and CDR2 from the germline V gene are LGHDT and YNNKEL (reference sequence). This CDR3 region has 17 residues. V was trimmed by 3 bases and J by 5 bases, leaving 22 bases between them. The CDR3 DNA reads as TGTGCCAGCAGCCAGCTCGTCGGCGGGACCCCCTCCGAGACCCAGTACTTC. Amino acid sequence: CASSQLVGGTPSETQYF.

The V and J genes are TRBV12-3 or TRBV12-4 and TRBJ2-3; 13 nucleotides line up with TRBD2. CDR3 length equals 17 residues. The V gene end was trimmed by 3 bases and the J gene end by 1 base; junction bases not matched to a gene: 4. The CDR3: CASSFAGTSGGTDTQYF. In DNA form, the CDR3 reads TGTGCCAGCAGTTTCGCCGGGACTAGCGGGGGCACAGATACGCAGTATTTT.

Only a few counts were recorded for this clonotype. The rearrangement links TRBV7-2 to TRBJ2-7; a possible D gene is TRBD1 (5 bases). Trimming cost V 3 bases and J 0 bases, with 12 bases left between them. CDR1 and CDR2 from the germline V gene are SGHTA and FQGNSA. This CDR3 has 15 residues. The CDR3 DNA sequence: TGTGCCAGCAGCTTTGGCACAGGTCCCTCCTACGAGCAGTACTTC. It yields the protein CASSFGTGPSYEQYF.

The V and J genes are TRBV12-3 or TRBV12-4 and TRBJ2-2; no clear D gene. This CDR3 is built from 15 residues. Trimming pared 8 bases from V and 1 base from J, leaving 14 bases between. The CDR3 loop reads CASALGRRNTGELFF. In nucleotides, the CDR3 is TGTGCCAGCGCCCTTGGGCGGAGGAACACCGGGGAGCTGTTTTTT.

This clonotype was seen a few times. V gene TRBV5-1 combines with J gene TRBJ2-5, with 12 positions matching TRBD1. The DNA matches TRBJ2-7 better at its end, which makes the J call doubtful. This CDR3 contains 16 residues. The germline gives CDR1 SGHRS, CDR2 YFSETQ. The CDR3 region is CASSWGQGAKGGEQYF. The CDR3 DNA reads as TGCGCCAGCAGCTGGGGACAGGGGGCGAAGGGTGGCGAGCAGTACTTC.

The chain has TRBV28 and TRBJ2-1; TRBD1 is a possible D gene (6 bases). CDR3 length: 11 residues. The V end lost 5 bases, the J end lost 14 bases, and 13 bases lay between the germline ends. The germline V gene encodes CDR1 MDHEN and CDR2 SYDVKM. The CDR3 nucleotides read TGTGCCAGCAGTCTCAGGCAGGGGAAGTTCTTC. Encoded protein: CASSLRQGKFF.

V and J are TRBV7-9 and TRBJ2-7; 7 positions match TRBD2. Germline CDR1 is SEHNR and CDR2 is FQNEAQ (reference sequence). After removal of 2 bases from V and 6 bases from J, the junction contained 7 bases not matched to a gene. The CDR3 is 14 amino acids. The CDR3 DNA is TGTGCCAGCAGCTTACGGTCCGGGGGGTTCGAGCAGTACTTC. Its translation: CASSLRSGGFEQYF.

The rearrangement uses TRBV5-1 and TRBJ1-2; no firm D call. V lost 2 bases, J lost 1 base, and 9 bases lay in between. Germline assignment: CDR1 SGHRS and CDR2 YFSETQ. There are 14 residues in the CDR3. CDR3 coding DNA: TGCGCCAGCAGCTTTTATATTTTTAACTATGGCTACACCTTC. Its protein is CASSFYIFNYGYTF.

The chain recombines TRBV5-1 with TRBJ2-7, with 7 bases identical to TRBD1. The J call may be wrong; the DNA end is better matched by TRBJ2-5. This CDR3 region has 15 residues. CDR1 and CDR2 from the germline V gene are SGHRS and YFSETQ. CDR3 DNA: TGCGCCAGCAGCCCGATGCCGGGACAGTCTCAGACCCAGTACTTC. Protein: CASSPMPGQSQTQYF.

The genes are TRBV29-1 and TRBJ1-2; 7 positions match TRBD1. The CDR3 length is 13 residues. The V and J ends lost 1 base and 8 bases, in that order; junction bases with no gene match: 7. The V gene's germline CDR1 is SQVTM and CDR2 ANQGSEA. CDR3 protein: CSVEARTGEGYTF. CDR3 in DNA: TGCAGCGTTGAAGCGCGGACAGGTGAGGGCTACACCTTC.

This clonotype has a handful of counts. The V gene is TRBV6-4, the J gene TRBJ2-1; D unclear. Trimming cost V 0 bases and J 7 bases, with 7 bases left between them. CDR3 length equals 13 residues. Germline V CDR1 and CDR2: MRHNA, SNTAGT. The CDR3 region is CASSDSESNEQFF. DNA of the CDR3: TGTGCCAGCAGTGACTCTGAGAGTAATGAGCAGTTCTTC.